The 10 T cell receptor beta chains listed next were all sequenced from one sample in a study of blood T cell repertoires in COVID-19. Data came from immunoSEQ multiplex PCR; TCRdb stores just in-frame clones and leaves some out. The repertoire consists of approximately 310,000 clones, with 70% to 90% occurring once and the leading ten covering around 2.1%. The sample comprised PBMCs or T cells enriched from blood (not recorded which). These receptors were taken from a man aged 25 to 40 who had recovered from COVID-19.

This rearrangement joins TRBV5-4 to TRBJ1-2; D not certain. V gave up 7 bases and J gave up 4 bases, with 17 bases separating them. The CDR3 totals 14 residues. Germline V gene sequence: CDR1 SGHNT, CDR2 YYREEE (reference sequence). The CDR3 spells CASGLEQRIYGYTF. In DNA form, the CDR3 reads TGTGCCAGCGGACTTGAACAGAGAATCTATGGCTACACCTTC.

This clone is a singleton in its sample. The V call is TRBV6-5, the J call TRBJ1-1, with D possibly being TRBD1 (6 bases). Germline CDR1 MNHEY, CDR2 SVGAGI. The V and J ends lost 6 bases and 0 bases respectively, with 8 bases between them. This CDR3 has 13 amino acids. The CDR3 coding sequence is TGTGCCAGCAGACAGGGAATGAACACTGAAGCTTTCTTT. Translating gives CASRQGMNTEAFF.

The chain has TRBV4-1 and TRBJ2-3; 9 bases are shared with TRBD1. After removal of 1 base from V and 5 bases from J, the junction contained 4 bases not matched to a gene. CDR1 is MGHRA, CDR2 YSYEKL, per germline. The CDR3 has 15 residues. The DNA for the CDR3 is TGCGCCAGCAGCCAAGGCGGGACAGGGCGAGATACGCAGTATTTT. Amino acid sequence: CASSQGGTGRDTQYF.

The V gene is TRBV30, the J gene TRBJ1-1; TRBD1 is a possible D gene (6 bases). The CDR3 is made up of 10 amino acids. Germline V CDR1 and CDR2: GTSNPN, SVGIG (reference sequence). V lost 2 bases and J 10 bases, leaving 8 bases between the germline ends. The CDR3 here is CAWSRGGAFF. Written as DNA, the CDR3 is TGTGCCTGGAGTAGGGGGGGAGCTTTCTTT.

CDR3 nucleotides: TGTGCCAGCAGCTTAGCGAGGAGGTATCAGCCCCAGCATTTT. Protein: CASSLARRYQPQHF. The chain joins TRBV7-8 to TRBJ1-5, with D uncertain. Germline V lookup: CDR1 SGHVS, CDR2 FQNEAQ. The CDR3 runs to 14 residues. Between the trimmed V and J ends, which lost 0 bases and 5 bases, there was a span of 8 bases.

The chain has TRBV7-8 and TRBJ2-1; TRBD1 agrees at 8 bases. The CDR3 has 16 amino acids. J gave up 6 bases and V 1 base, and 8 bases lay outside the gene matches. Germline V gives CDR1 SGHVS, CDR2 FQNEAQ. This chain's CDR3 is CASSLVQGQAINEQFF. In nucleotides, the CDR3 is TGTGCCAGCAGCTTAGTGCAGGGACAGGCGATCAATGAGCAGTTCTTC.

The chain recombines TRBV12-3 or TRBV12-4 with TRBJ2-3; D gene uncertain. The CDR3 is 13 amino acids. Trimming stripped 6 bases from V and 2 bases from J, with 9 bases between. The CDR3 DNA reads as TGTGCCAGCAGAGACACCAACACAGATACGCAGTATTTT. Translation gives CASRDTNTDTQYF.

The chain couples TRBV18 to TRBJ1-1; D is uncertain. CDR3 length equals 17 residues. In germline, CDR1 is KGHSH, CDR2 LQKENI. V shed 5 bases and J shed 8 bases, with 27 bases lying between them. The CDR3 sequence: CASSKSAMRAYGPEAFF. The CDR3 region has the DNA TGTGCCAGCTCAAAATCGGCGATGAGGGCGTATGGTCCCGAAGCTTTCTTT.

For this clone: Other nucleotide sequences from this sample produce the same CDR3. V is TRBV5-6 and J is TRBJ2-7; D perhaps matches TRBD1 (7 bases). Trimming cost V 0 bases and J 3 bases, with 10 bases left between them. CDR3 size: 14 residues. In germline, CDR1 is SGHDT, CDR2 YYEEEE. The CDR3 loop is CASSLGQGGYEQYF. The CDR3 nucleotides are TGTGCCAGCAGCTTGGGGCAGGGGGGCTACGAGCAGTACTTC.

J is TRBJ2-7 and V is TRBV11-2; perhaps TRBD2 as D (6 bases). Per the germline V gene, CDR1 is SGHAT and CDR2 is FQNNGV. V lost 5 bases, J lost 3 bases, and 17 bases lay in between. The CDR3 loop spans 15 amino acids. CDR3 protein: CASSQTRDSVYEQYF. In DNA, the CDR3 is TGTGCCAGCAGCCAGACCCGGGACTCAGTCTACGAGCAGTACTTC.